These 26 T cell receptor beta chains share one sample of origin, sequenced in a study of OX40 agonist ivuxolimab in advanced cancers. Profiling relied on immunoSEQ multiplex PCR, and the TCRdb table lists in-frame clones only, not all of them. The profile shows 70,000 to 80,000 clones, 89% of them singletons. Here the sequenced sample was CD4+ or CD8+ T cells sorted from blood, taken in a trial of the OX40 agonist ivuxolimab. These TCRs come from an adult with an advanced solid tumor such as melanoma, head and neck, liver or kidney cancer.

V gene TRBV18 combines with J gene TRBJ2-3, with 7 bases fitting TRBD2. The CDR3 loop spans 15 amino acids. Germline values: CDR1 KGHSH, CDR2 LQKENI. The ends lost 1 base at V and 4 bases at J; junction bases unmatched: 5. The CDR3, as DNA: TGTGCCAGCTCACCACTCGCGGGAGATGCAGATACGCAGTATTTT. Its translation: CASSPLAGDADTQYF.

The chain employs TRBV11-3 and TRBJ2-2; 12 bases align to TRBD2. The V gene end was trimmed by 4 bases and the J gene end by 2 bases; junction bases not matched to a gene: 8. Germline V gives CDR1 SGHNT, CDR2 YENEEA. The CDR3 spans 18 residues. The CDR3 sequence is CASSSPRTSGANTGELFF. For the CDR3, the DNA is TGTGCCAGCAGCTCCCCCCGGACTAGCGGGGCTAACACCGGGGAGCTGTTTTTT.

J is TRBJ1-4 and V is TRBV7-9; D is undetermined. The V end was cut by 4 bases, the J end by 0 bases, with 9 bases between. Germline V gene lookup returns CDR1 SEHNR and CDR2 FQNEAQ (reference sequence). There are 15 residues in the CDR3. CDR3 loop: CASSSYTTTNEKLFF. As DNA, the CDR3 is TGTGCCAGCAGCTCCTACACAACAACTAATGAAAAACTGTTTTTT.

This clone has a handful of counts. V gene TRBV7-8 combines with J gene TRBJ1-1; 7 bases fit TRBD1. This CDR3 is 14 amino acids long. J gave up 4 bases and V 4 bases, and 6 bases lay outside the gene matches. Germline CDR1 is SGHVS and CDR2 is FQNEAQ. The CDR3, as DNA: TGTGCCAGCAGCTCGGGACAGAGTGTCACTGAAGCTTTCTTT. This encodes CASSSGQSVTEAFF.

The chain uses TRBV18 and TRBJ2-3; TRBD2 matches 8 bases. This CDR3 region has 17 residues. With V trimmed by 2 bases and J by 4 bases, 11 bases remained unmatched. The V gene's germline CDR1 is KGHSH and CDR2 LQKENI. The DNA for the CDR3 is TGTGCCAGCTCACCATACTTATTAGCGGGATTCCCAGATACGCAGTATTTT. Its translation: CASSPYLLAGFPDTQYF.

The chain uses TRBV5-1 and TRBJ2-6; the D gene could be TRBD1 or TRBD2 (5 bases each). The V end was cut by 4 bases, the J end by 0 bases, with 11 bases between. The CDR3 runs to 16 residues. The V gene's germline CDR1 is SGHRS and CDR2 YFSETQ. The DNA for the CDR3 is TGCGCCAGCAGCAGGGACGTTATCTCTGGGGCCAACGTCCTGACTTTC. Its protein product is CASSRDVISGANVLTF.

This rearrangement joins TRBV7-9 to TRBJ2-7, with D unclear. CDR3 length: 15 amino acids. Between the trimmed V and J ends, which lost 1 base and 0 bases, there was a span of 10 bases. The germline V gene encodes CDR1 SEHNR and CDR2 FQNEAQ (reference sequence). CDR3 sequence (DNA): TGTGCCAGCAGCTTAGTTGCGCTTAACTCCTACGAGCAGTACTTC. Translating gives CASSLVALNSYEQYF. Complete variable domain (other parts from reference TRBV7-9 and TRBJ2-7): DTGVSQNPRHKITKRGQNVTFRCDPISEHNRLYWYRQTLGQGPEFLTYFQNEAQLEKSRLLSDRFSAERPKGSFSTLEIQRTEQGDSAMYLCASSLVALNSYEQYFGPGTRLTVT.

The V gene is TRBV15, the J gene TRBJ2-5, with D unclear. The V end lost 0 bases, the J end lost 5 bases, and 10 bases lay between the germline ends. CDR3 length: 14 residues. Looked up from germline, CDR1 is LNHNV and CDR2 is YYDKDF (reference sequence). CDR3 in DNA: TGTGCCACCAGCAGAGATTTGGGAACGGAGACCCAGTACTTC. Its translation is CATSRDLGTETQYF.

The CDR3 here is CASSWGNQPQHF. CDR3 nucleotides: TGTGCCAGCAGTTGGGGCAATCAGCCCCAGCATTTT. The chain links TRBV6-5 to TRBJ1-5; D gene uncertain. CDR3 length: 12 amino acids. The germline V and J ends were trimmed by 4 bases and 2 bases, with 3 bases remaining between them. In germline, CDR1 is MNHEY, CDR2 SVGAGI.

This chain links TRBV6-6 with TRBJ1-3, with TRBD1 identical over 8 bases. Germline V gene sequence: CDR1 MNHNY, CDR2 SVGAGI (reference sequence). V shed 8 bases and J 7 bases; nucleotides not matched to a gene: 7. The CDR3 is 13 amino acids. The CDR3 DNA follows: TGTGCCAGCGGACAGGGTTGGTGGAACACCATATATTTT. Translating gives CASGQGWWNTIYF.

This clone occurred once. J is TRBJ1-1 and V is TRBV30; TRBD1 matches 9 bases. CDR1 and CDR2 from the germline V gene are GTSNPN and SVGIG (reference sequence). The CDR3 sequence is 16 residues long. V lost 2 bases to trimming and J lost 1 base; unmatched junction nucleotides: 8. The DNA for the CDR3 is TGTGCCTGGAGTAAGATTCCGGGACAGGGGAACACTGAAGCTTTCTTT. As protein: CAWSKIPGQGNTEAFF.

In this sample, this clone turned up a few times. This chain connects TRBV30 to TRBJ1-5; 7 positions agree with TRBD1. Losses at the gene ends were 0 bases for V and 6 bases for J; bases not matched to a gene: 5. This CDR3 comprises 14 residues. Germline CDR1 GTSNPN, CDR2 SVGIG (reference sequence). This chain's CDR3 is CAWSVQGGSQPQHF. DNA of the CDR3: TGTGCCTGGAGTGTACAAGGGGGCAGTCAGCCCCAGCATTTT.

This rearrangement joins TRBV10-3 to TRBJ1-5; 8 bases line up with TRBD1. The CDR3 runs 16 residues. The V gene's germline CDR1 is ENHRY and CDR2 SYGVKD. V lost 0 bases to trimming and J lost 2 bases; unmatched junction nucleotides: 3. CDR3 DNA: TGTGCCATCAGTGAGTCGACAGGGGCAGGCAATCAGCCCCAGCATTTT. Protein: CAISESTGAGNQPQHF.

CDR3 DNA sequence: TGCGCCAGCAGTCAACGACTAGCGGGAGACGCTGAGCAGTTCTTC. Translated, it gives CASSQRLAGDAEQFF. This chain uses TRBV10-1 with TRBJ2-1, with 12 bases identical to TRBD2. This CDR3 region has 15 residues. Per the germline V gene, CDR1 is WNHNN and CDR2 is SYGVQD (reference sequence). The ends lost 5 bases at V and 9 bases at J; junction bases unmatched: 8.

The V and J genes are TRBV7-8 and TRBJ2-6; no firm D call. The CDR3 is 15 amino acids. Per germline, CDR1 SGHVS and CDR2 FQNEAQ. With 5 bases removed from V and 0 bases from J, the gap between germline ends came to 8 bases. The CDR3 sequence is CASSPRNSGANVLTF. The CDR3 nucleotides are TGTGCCAGCAGCCCTCGTAACTCTGGGGCCAACGTCCTGACTTTC.

This chain joins TRBV6-5 and TRBJ2-3; a weak D match, TRBD1 (5 bases). The V gene lost 4 bases and the J gene lost 4 bases, with 6 bases spanning the gap. The CDR3 covers 12 residues. The germline V gene has CDR1 MNHEY and CDR2 SVGAGI. Here the CDR3 DNA reads TGTGCCAGCAGTTCACAGGCAGATACGCAGTATTTT. Encoded protein: CASSSQADTQYF.

The chain uses TRBV9 and TRBJ2-1; 11 nucleotides line up with TRBD2. Germline CDR1 and CDR2: SGDLS and YYNGEE. V trimming: 7 bases; J trimming: 3 bases; junction bases outside the gene matches: 3. The CDR3 has 14 amino acids. DNA of the CDR3: TGTGCCAGCGGAACTAGCGGGAGCTACAATGAGCAGTTCTTC. It is translated as CASGTSGSYNEQFF.

This chain joins TRBV7-2 and TRBJ1-1, with D unclear. Germline V gene data show CDR1 as SGHTA and CDR2 as FQGNSA. The CDR3 is made up of 13 amino acids. V lost 7 bases and J lost 1, with 10 bases in between. For the CDR3, the DNA is TGTGCCAGCAATCTTCTAGAGAACACTGAAGCTTTCTTT. Translated: CASNLLENTEAFF.

The chain has TRBV29-1 and TRBJ2-3; D is uncertain. This CDR3 region has 12 residues. CDR1 and CDR2 (germline): SQVTM, ANQGSEA. The ends were cut back, 2 bases at V and 2 bases at J, with 5 bases in the middle. DNA for the CDR3: TGCAGCGTTGAACGGGCCACAGATACGCAGTATTTT. Translating it yields CSVERATDTQYF.

Turning to this clone: Sequence at one end of the junction differs from germline and may be a read error. The chain is built from TRBV7-9 and TRBJ2-7, with 14 bases aligning to TRBD2. Germline-derived CDR1 and CDR2 are SEHNR and FQNEAQ (reference sequence). The CDR3 contains 16 residues. The CDR3 protein is CASSLGGTSGSQPVRF. CDR3 DNA sequence: TGTGCCAGCAGCTTAGGAGGGACTAGCGGGAGTCAACCGGTTCGCTTC. The complete variable domain, with remaining parts taken from reference TRBV7-9 and TRBJ2-7, reads DTGVSQNPRHKITKRGQNVTFRCDPISEHNRLYWYRQTLGQGPEFLTYFQNEAQLEKSRLLSDRFSAERPKGSFSTLEIQRTEQGDSAMYLCASSLGGTSGSQPVRFGPGTRLTVT.

V gene TRBV7-8 combines with J gene TRBJ2-2; TRBD2 aligns across 14 bases. The CDR3 has 17 amino acids. V lost 5 bases, J lost 5 bases, and 7 bases stayed unmatched. Germline CDR1 and CDR2: SGHVS and FQNEAQ. The CDR3 region is CASSRTSGRPKTGELFF. Written as DNA, the CDR3 is TGTGCCAGCAGCAGGACTAGCGGGAGGCCTAAGACCGGGGAGCTGTTTTTT.

The rearrangement joins TRBV7-2 to TRBJ1-3; D gene unclear. Trimming left V 3 bases short and J 0 bases short, with 6 bases between. CDR1 and CDR2 from the germline V gene are SGHTA and FQGNSA. The CDR3 spans 14 residues. The CDR3: CASSFGVSGNTIYF. The DNA for the CDR3 is TGTGCCAGCAGCTTCGGGGTCTCTGGAAACACCATATATTTT.

This chain joins TRBV9 and TRBJ2-1; no definite D call. Germline V CDR1 and CDR2: SGDLS, YYNGEE. The V end was cut by 0 bases, the J end by 0 bases, with 13 bases between. The CDR3 contains 17 residues. In DNA form, the CDR3 reads TGTGCCAGCAGCGTAGATCCTGACTCTAGCTCCTACAATGAGCAGTTCTTC. Its translation: CASSVDPDSSSYNEQFF.

The chain employs TRBV9 and TRBJ2-7, with 8 bases aligning to TRBD2. V lost 3 bases and J lost 7; bases outside the gene matches: 9. CDR3 size: 14 residues. Germline values: CDR1 SGDLS, CDR2 YYNGEE. CDR3 DNA: TGTGCCAGCAGCGGTCCGGGACTAGAGGATGAGCAGTACTTC. Residues: CASSGPGLEDEQYF.

This clone was counted between two and nine times. The chain combines TRBV5-1 with TRBJ2-2; TRBD1 matches 11 bases. Germline V gives CDR1 SGHRS, CDR2 YFSETQ. Germline trimming cut 0 bases from V and 5 bases from J; bases unmatched to any gene: 3. This CDR3 region has 16 residues. The CDR3 is CASSLAGQGATGELFF. In DNA, the CDR3 is TGCGCCAGCAGCTTGGCAGGACAGGGGGCGACCGGGGAGCTGTTTTTT.

This clone was observed once. The chain recombines TRBV10-3 with TRBJ2-5; D is unclear. Germline V lookup: CDR1 ENHRY, CDR2 SYGVKD. V lost 0 bases to trimming and J lost 3 bases, with 8 bases between them. This CDR3 contains 14 residues. CDR3 in amino acids: CAISESLGKETQYF. In nucleotides, the CDR3 is TGTGCCATCAGTGAGTCTCTAGGAAAAGAGACCCAGTACTTC.